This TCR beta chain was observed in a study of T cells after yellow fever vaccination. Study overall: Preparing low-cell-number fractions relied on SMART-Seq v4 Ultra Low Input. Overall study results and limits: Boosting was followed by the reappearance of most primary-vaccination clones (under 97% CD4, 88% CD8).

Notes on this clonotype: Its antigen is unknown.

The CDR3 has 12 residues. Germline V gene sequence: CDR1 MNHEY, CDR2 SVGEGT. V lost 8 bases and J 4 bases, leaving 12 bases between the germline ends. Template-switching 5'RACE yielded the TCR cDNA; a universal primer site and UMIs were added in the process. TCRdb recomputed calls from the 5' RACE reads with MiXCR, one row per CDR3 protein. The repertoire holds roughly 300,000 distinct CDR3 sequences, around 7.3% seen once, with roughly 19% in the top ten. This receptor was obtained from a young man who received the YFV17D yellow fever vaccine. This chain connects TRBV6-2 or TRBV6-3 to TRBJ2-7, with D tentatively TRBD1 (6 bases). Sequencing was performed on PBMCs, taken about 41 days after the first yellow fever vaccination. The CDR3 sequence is CASGEQGYEQYF. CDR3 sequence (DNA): TGTGCCAGCGGTGAGCAGGGGTACGAGCAGTACTTC.